Shown below are 23 T cell receptor beta chains from a single sample sequenced in a study of cytomegalovirus exposure and HLA in healthy donors. Amplification used 60 Vbeta primers and 13 Jbeta primers. The method was immunoSEQ multiplex PCR; TCRdb's version includes in-frame clones alone and lacks a portion of them. Of nearly 200,000 clones listed, around 79% are singletons. Sequencing was performed on PBMCs. These receptors came from a male donor in good health and CMV-seropositive.

This clone was detected only a few times. The rearrangement links TRBV9 to TRBJ1-2; no clear D gene. CDR1 is SGDLS and CDR2 is YYNGEE in the germline V gene. The CDR3 runs to 15 residues. With 5 bases removed from V and 5 bases from J, the gap between germline ends came to 19 bases. The DNA of the CDR3 is TGTGCCAGCAGTGCAACCTCCCGACCGGGATATGGCTACACCTTC. This sequence encodes CASSATSRPGYGYTF. The variable domain in full, completed from reference TRBV9 and TRBJ1-2, reads DSGVTQTPKHLITATGQRVTLRCSPRSGDLSVYWYQQSLDQGLQFLIQYYNGEERAKGNILERFSAQQFPDLHSELNLSSLELGDSALYFCASSATSRPGYGYTFGSGTRLTVV.

This clone occurred a few times. This sequence joins TRBV18 and TRBJ1-1; weak D call: TRBD1 (5 bases). The CDR3 covers 13 residues. Looked up from germline, CDR1 is KGHSH and CDR2 is LQKENI. The V end lost 2 bases, the J end lost 3 bases, and 7 bases lay between the germline ends. The CDR3 nucleotides are TGTGCCAGCTCACCATCAGGGTACACTGAAGCTTTCTTT. This translates into CASSPSGYTEAFF. The variable domain in full, completed from reference TRBV18 and TRBJ1-1, reads NAGVMQNPRHLVRRRGQEARLRCSPMKGHSHVYWYRQLPEEGLKFMVYLQKENIIDESGMPKERFSAEFPKEGPSILRIQQVVRGDSAAYFCASSPSGYTEAFFGQGTRLTVV.

The gene calls are TRBV7-2 and TRBJ2-1; the D is unclear. Germline CDR1 reads SGHTA; CDR2 reads FQGNSA. The V end lost 1 base, the J end lost 6 bases, and 13 bases lay between the germline ends. The CDR3 sequence is 15 residues long. CDR3 in amino acids: CASSLGSSVSNEQFF. The CDR3 nucleotides read TGTGCCAGCAGCTTAGGTTCGAGCGTAAGCAATGAGCAGTTCTTC.

The V and J genes are TRBV2 and TRBJ1-5, with D perhaps matching TRBD1 (6 bases). The CDR3 length is 14 residues. Looked up from germline, CDR1 is SNHLY and CDR2 is FYNNEI. V was trimmed by 7 bases and J by 3 bases, leaving 13 bases between them. CDR3 protein: CASTRGYDNQPQHF. The CDR3 DNA follows: TGTGCCAGCACCAGGGGATATGACAATCAGCCCCAGCATTTT.

This chain links TRBV5-5 with TRBJ2-7; D ambiguous. The germline V gene has CDR1 SGHKS and CDR2 YYEKEE (reference sequence). This CDR3 has 13 residues. Trimming removed 0 bases at V and 7 bases at J, with 11 bases between. The CDR3 DNA follows: TGTGCCAGCAGCTTGGACCCAACTACGGAGCAGTACTTC. This codes for CASSLDPTTEQYF.

The chain has TRBV6-6 and TRBJ2-5, with D maybe TRBD2 (5 bases). The CDR3 length is 14 residues. Germline assignment: CDR1 MNHNY and CDR2 SVGAGI (reference sequence). The V gene lost 5 bases and the J gene lost 5 bases, with 15 bases spanning the gap. DNA for the CDR3: TGTGCCAGCAGTGGGCCCCTAAGGAGGGAGACCCAGTACTTC. It is translated as CASSGPLRRETQYF.

The chain recombines TRBV28 with TRBJ2-2; TRBD1 matches at 7 bases. Germline V gene sequence: CDR1 MDHEN, CDR2 SYDVKM. V shed 3 bases and J 6 bases; nucleotides not matched to a gene: 7. The CDR3 has 15 residues. The CDR3 protein is CASSLSKGASGELFF. Here the CDR3 DNA reads TGTGCCAGCAGTTTGTCTAAGGGGGCGTCCGGGGAGCTGTTTTTT.

The chain has TRBV13 and TRBJ1-1; no firm D call. Germline CDR1 reads PRHDT; CDR2 reads FYEKMQ (reference sequence). V was shortened by 4 bases and J by 6 bases, with 6 bases between the two germline ends. The CDR3 loop spans 11 amino acids. The DNA for the CDR3 is TGTGCCAGCAGCTCGACACCTGAAGCTTTCTTT. This sequence encodes CASSSTPEAFF. The full variable domain, completed using reference TRBV13 and TRBJ1-1, is AAGVIQSPRHLIKEKRETATLKCYPIPRHDTVYWYQQGPGQDPQFLISFYEKMQSDKGSIPDRFSAQQFSDYHSELNMSSLELGDSALYFCASSSTPEAFFGQGTRLTVV.

This clone appeared a few times. The rearrangement uses TRBV28 and TRBJ1-2; possibly TRBD1 for D (5 bases). This CDR3 has 15 amino acids. The V and J ends lost 5 bases and 5 bases respectively, with 18 bases between them. Germline values: CDR1 MDHEN, CDR2 SYDVKM. The CDR3 nucleotides are TGTGCCAGCAGTCCCCCAGGGATTCGGATGTATGGCTACACCTTC. It codes for CASSPPGIRMYGYTF.

This clone has more than one count but fewer than ten. The gene calls are TRBV4-1 and TRBJ2-7, with 9 positions matching TRBD1. V lost 5 bases and J lost 9; bases outside the gene matches: 5. Germline CDR1 is MGHRA and CDR2 is YSYEKL. The CDR3 covers 12 residues. The CDR3 bases are TGCGCCAGCAGCTCAACAGGGGGCGGGCAGTACTTC. It yields the protein CASSSTGGGQYF.

The J gene is TRBJ2-5, the V gene TRBV7-9; 8 bases align to TRBD1. The junction had 10 bases not matched to a gene; V was cut back by 1 base and J by 0 bases. The CDR3 spans 18 residues. The V gene's germline CDR1 is SEHNR and CDR2 FQNEAQ (reference sequence). CDR3 DNA: TGTGCCAGCAGCTTAGGGGGAGACAGGGGTATTCACCAAGAGACCCAGTACTTC. This gives the protein CASSLGGDRGIHQETQYF.

This clone has only a few counts. The rearrangement joins TRBV6-1 to TRBJ1-5, with D hard to call. The CDR3 is 14 amino acids. CDR1 is MNHNS and CDR2 is SASEGT in the germline V gene. V lost 6 bases, J lost 2 bases, and 11 bases lay in between. The CDR3 region is CASRLTSGNQPQHF. The CDR3 DNA is TGTGCCAGCAGACTGACATCGGGCAATCAGCCCCAGCATTTT.

The chain recombines TRBV2 with TRBJ2-3; 8 nucleotides align to TRBD2. V was clipped by 8 bases and J by 6 bases; unmatched bases: 7. CDR3 length: 13 residues. The germline V gene has CDR1 SNHLY and CDR2 FYNNEI. CDR3 sequence (DNA): TGTGCCAGCTTAGCGGGATCCTGGGATACGCAGTATTTT. This sequence encodes CASLAGSWDTQYF.

The chain joins TRBV4-2 to TRBJ2-5; 15 nucleotides align to TRBD2. CDR1 is LGHNA, CDR2 YNFKEQ, per germline. The CDR3 contains 16 residues. V gave up 1 base and J gave up 5 bases; unmatched junction bases: 2. The CDR3 DNA is TGTGCCAGCAGCCAAGCGGGGACTAGCGGGGGGGAGACCCAGTACTTC. It encodes CASSQAGTSGGETQYF.

The chain has TRBV4-1 and TRBJ1-6; possibly TRBD1 for D (6 bases). The germline V gene has CDR1 MGHRA and CDR2 YSYEKL. V was cut by 3 bases and J by 7 bases, with 16 bases left in between. The CDR3 has 16 residues. For the CDR3, the DNA is TGCGCCAGCAGCCAGACGGACAGCCGGGCAAATTCACCCCTCCACTTT. This sequence encodes CASSQTDSRANSPLHF.

The chain joins TRBV10-3 to TRBJ1-1; TRBD1 might be the D (6 bases). The V gene lost 7 bases and the J gene lost 1 base, with 13 bases spanning the gap. In germline, CDR1 is ENHRY, CDR2 SYGVKD. CDR3 length equals 14 residues. Written as DNA, the CDR3 is TGTGCCATCACCGAGACAGGAGGGAACACTGAAGCTTTCTTT. Translating it yields CAITETGGNTEAFF.

The V and J genes are TRBV19 and TRBJ2-1, with TRBD2 matching over 10 bases. Looked up from germline, CDR1 is LNHDA and CDR2 is SQIVND (reference sequence). V was pared by 0 bases and J by 7 bases, with 12 bases of the junction left unmatched. The length of the CDR3 is 18 residues. The CDR3 spells CASSIESPTSGKGNEQFF. The CDR3 bases are TGTGCCAGTAGTATAGAGTCCCCCACTAGCGGGAAAGGGAATGAGCAGTTCTTC.

This chain uses TRBV25-1 with TRBJ2-3, with 12 positions matching TRBD2. The V segment lost 7 bases and the J segment 5 bases; nucleotides outside the gene matches: 7. CDR1 MGHDK and CDR2 SYGVNS come from the germline V gene. This CDR3 has 15 residues. The CDR3 is CASTRLAGAQDTQYF. The CDR3, as DNA: TGTGCCAGCACCAGACTAGCGGGAGCCCAAGATACGCAGTATTTT.

V usage is TRBV15 and J usage is TRBJ2-3; D may be TRBD2 (5 bases). CDR3 length equals 17 residues. Trimming cost V 0 bases and J 2 bases, with 15 bases left between them. The V gene's germline CDR1 is LNHNV and CDR2 YYDKDF (reference sequence). CDR3 DNA sequence: TGTGCCACCAGCAGAGACACCCGACTACTGATCACAGATACGCAGTATTTT. This translates into CATSRDTRLLITDTQYF.

Regarding this clone: One junction end disagrees with the germline gene, perhaps due to a read error. This rearrangement joins TRBV7-9 to TRBJ2-3; TRBD2 agrees at 9 bases. The CDR3 totals 16 residues. In germline, CDR1 is SEHNR, CDR2 FQNEAQ (reference sequence). CDR3 loop: CSSSFLAGEVVDTQYF. The CDR3 nucleotides read TGTTCCAGCAGCTTTTTAGCGGGGGAGGTCGTGGATACGCAGTATTTT.

The chain employs TRBV27 and TRBJ2-5, with 8 nucleotides matching TRBD2. Unmatched junction bases numbered 8, after V lost 4 bases and J lost 1 base. In germline, CDR1 is MNHEY, CDR2 SMNVEV (reference sequence). The CDR3 is 16 residues long. Here the CDR3 DNA reads TGTGCCAGCAGTTCGATGCTAGCGGGTCCCCAAGAGACCCAGTACTTC. Protein product: CASSSMLAGPQETQYF.

The genes are TRBV7-2 and TRBJ2-3; TRBD1 is a possible D gene (6 bases). Germline V gene lookup returns CDR1 SGHTA and CDR2 FQGNSA. Trimming took 1 base from V and 6 from J, leaving 17 bases between them. The CDR3 runs 16 residues. CDR3 region: CASSLGRTDLRDTQYF. DNA of the CDR3: TGTGCCAGCAGCTTAGGCCGGACAGATCTTCGCGATACGCAGTATTTT.

This clone was counted a single time. The chain carries TRBV7-2 and TRBJ1-2, with a weak D call TRBD1 (5 bases). Germline assignment: CDR1 SGHTA and CDR2 FQGNSA. There are 14 residues in the CDR3. The germline V and J ends were trimmed by 1 base and 4 bases, with 10 bases remaining between them. CDR3 in amino acids: CASSLGQGVYGYTF. In nucleotides, the CDR3 is TGTGCCAGCAGCTTAGGTCAGGGCGTCTATGGCTACACCTTC.